Shown below are 18 T cell receptor beta chains from a single sample sequenced in a study of cytomegalovirus exposure and HLA in healthy donors. 60 Vbeta and 13 Jbeta primers were used in PCR. The assay was immunoSEQ multiplex PCR, and TCRdb's table has in-frame clones only and misses some. Altogether 95,000 to 100,000 clones are present, over 80% being singletons, with the ten largest covering 3% to 4.5%. Sample: PBMCs. The receptor set was obtained from a female donor in good health and CMV-seropositive.

The chain carries TRBV19 and TRBJ2-4; D is perhaps TRBD1 (6 bases). The CDR3 covers 16 residues. V was pared by 2 bases and J by 0 bases, with 11 bases between. From germline, CDR1 is LNHDA and CDR2 SQIVND (reference sequence). CDR3 region: CASSIPGQKAKNIQYF. The CDR3 DNA follows: TGTGCCAGTAGTATACCGGGACAAAAAGCCAAAAACATTCAGTACTTC.

This clone was found once. The chain joins TRBV12-5 to TRBJ1-1; 8 nucleotides match TRBD1. Germline V gene sequence: CDR1 LGHNT, CDR2 FRNRAP. The V and J ends lost 6 bases and 6 bases, in that order; junction bases with no gene match: 9. The CDR3 covers 14 residues. The CDR3 here is CASGPTGALAEAFF. CDR3 coding DNA: TGTGCTAGTGGCCCGACAGGGGCCCTGGCTGAAGCTTTCTTT.

This CDR3 reads CASSETGSSGNTIYF. CDR3 nucleotides: TGTGCCAGCAGTGAAACGGGGTCCTCTGGAAACACCATATATTTT. The V call is TRBV25-1, the J call TRBJ1-3; no firm D call. V was trimmed by 2 bases and J by 0 bases, leaving 8 bases between them. The CDR3 is made up of 15 amino acids. Germline assignment: CDR1 MGHDK and CDR2 SYGVNS.

Only a few counts were recorded for this clone. This chain joins TRBV28 and TRBJ2-7; a weak D match, TRBD1 (6 bases). This CDR3 is 13 amino acids long. Trimming removed 6 bases at V and 7 bases at J, with 16 bases between. Germline values: CDR1 MDHEN, CDR2 SYDVKM. The CDR3 spells CASRGTDRIEQYF. CDR3 DNA: TGTGCCAGCAGAGGAACGGACAGAATAGAGCAGTACTTC. Based on the CDR3 plus reference TRBV28 and TRBJ2-7, the full variable domain is DVKVTQSSRYLVKRTGEKVFLECVQDMDHENMFWYRQDPGLGLRLIYFSYDVKMKEKGDIPEGYSVSREKKERFSLILESASTNQTSMYLCASRGTDRIEQYFGPGTRLTVT.

V usage is TRBV7-3 and J usage is TRBJ2-7; 8 bases fit TRBD2. This CDR3 has 14 amino acids. Germline V gene data show CDR1 as SGHTA and CDR2 as FQGTGA. The V and J ends lost 1 base and 6 bases, in that order; junction bases with no gene match: 5. Here the CDR3 reads CASSLNRGGGEQYF. CDR3 coding DNA: TGTGCCAGCAGCTTAAATCGGGGGGGCGGCGAGCAGTACTTC.

A single count supports this clone. The CDR3 DNA reads as TGCAGCGTCAAGCGGGGCTACGAGCAGTACTTC. This gives the protein CSVKRGYEQYF. The genes are TRBV29-1 and TRBJ2-7; 7 nucleotides match TRBD2. CDR3 length: 11 residues. V was clipped by 6 bases and J by 3 bases; unmatched bases: 2. Germline-derived CDR1 and CDR2 are SQVTM and ANQGSEA.

The J gene is TRBJ1-1, the V gene TRBV18; perhaps TRBD1 as D (5 bases). CDR1 KGHSH and CDR2 LQKENI come from the germline V gene. The CDR3 is 14 amino acids. V lost 4 bases and J 5 bases, leaving 14 bases between the germline ends. The CDR3: CASSLVTGTTEAFF. Written as DNA, the CDR3 is TGTGCCAGCTCACTGGTCACAGGTACTACTGAAGCTTTCTTT. Together with reference TRBV18 and TRBJ1-1, the CDR3 gives the full variable domain: NAGVMQNPRHLVRRRGQEARLRCSPMKGHSHVYWYRQLPEEGLKFMVYLQKENIIDESGMPKERFSAEFPKEGPSILRIQQVVRGDSAAYFCASSLVTGTTEAFFGQGTRLTVV.

The rearrangement links TRBV5-4 to TRBJ2-7; D gene unclear. V shed 0 bases and J shed 2 bases, with 9 bases lying between them. Germline CDR1 is SGHNT and CDR2 is YYREEE (reference sequence). The CDR3 consists of 14 residues. The CDR3 DNA reads TGTGCCAGCAGCTTGGCTGCAGGTACCTACGAGCAGTACTTC. This encodes CASSLAAGTYEQYF.

V is TRBV29-1 and J is TRBJ1-1, with D perhaps matching TRBD1 (6 bases). V lost 7 bases and J lost 7, with 16 bases in between. This CDR3 has 12 amino acids. CDR1 and CDR2 (germline): SQVTM, ANQGSEA. The CDR3, as DNA: TGCAGCGCCAACGGACAGCCCAGTGAAGCTTTCTTT. Protein sequence: CSANGQPSEAFF.

The chain carries TRBV19 and TRBJ2-7; possible D gene TRBD1, 5 bases. Trimming cost V 4 bases and J 5 bases, with 9 bases left between them. This CDR3 is 12 amino acids long. The germline V gene encodes CDR1 LNHDA and CDR2 SQIVND (reference sequence). The DNA of the CDR3 is TGTGCCAGTAGTACCCCAGGGAACGAGCAGTACTTC. It is translated as CASSTPGNEQYF.

The chain combines TRBV10-2 with TRBJ2-5, with a weak D call TRBD1 (6 bases). The end of the DNA is better explained by TRBJ2-7, so the J call may be wrong. Germline V gene lookup returns CDR1 WSHSY and CDR2 SAAADI. This CDR3 spans 13 amino acids. The DNA of the CDR3 is TGCGCCAGCGGAAGCGCAGGGGCTGGCGAGCAGTACTTC. It codes for CASGSAGAGEQYF.

The chain is built from TRBV19 and TRBJ1-1; 7 bases are shared with TRBD1. The V segment lost 3 bases and the J segment 7 bases; nucleotides outside the gene matches: 8. This CDR3 has 14 amino acids. Germline CDR1 reads LNHDA; CDR2 reads SQIVND (reference sequence). The CDR3 region is CASSILGAGGEAFF. The CDR3 region has the DNA TGTGCCAGTAGTATCCTCGGGGCAGGGGGTGAAGCTTTCTTT.

The chain links TRBV29-1 to TRBJ1-1; D gene unclear. The germline gives CDR1 SQVTM, CDR2 ANQGSEA. V was cut by 7 bases and J by 9 bases, with 15 bases left in between. The CDR3 is made up of 11 amino acids. DNA for the CDR3: TGCAGCGGGAATCGGGAGTTTCAAGCTTTCTTT. It is translated as CSGNREFQAFF.

The rearrangement joins TRBV5-4 to TRBJ2-2, with 11 bases lining up with TRBD1. CDR3 size: 16 residues. Trimming took 3 bases from V and 8 from J; bases not matched to a gene: 9. Germline CDR1 SGHNT, CDR2 YYREEE (reference sequence). As DNA, the CDR3 is TGTGCCAGCAGCTACCCCGGGACAGGGGGATCTGGGGAGCTGTTTTTT. Its protein is CASSYPGTGGSGELFF.

The chain links TRBV6-5 to TRBJ1-1; tentatively, D is TRBD1 (5 bases). Germline V gives CDR1 MNHEY, CDR2 SVGAGI. The CDR3 runs 12 residues. The V end was cut by 6 bases, the J end by 5 bases, with 10 bases between. The CDR3 DNA follows: TGTGCCAGCAGGACGGCAGGGACTGAAGCTTTCTTT. Its translation: CASRTAGTEAFF.

The chain couples TRBV27 to TRBJ2-1; the D is unclear. Trimming took off 1 base at V and 5 bases at J, with 12 bases between the two ends. This CDR3 contains 15 residues. Germline CDR1 reads MNHEY; CDR2 reads SMNVEV (reference sequence). CDR3 nucleotides: TGTGCCAGCAGTTTATTGGCAGGAACTGACAATGAGCAGTTCTTC. Protein: CASSLLAGTDNEQFF.

This clone was seen a few times. V and J are TRBV5-6 and TRBJ1-1; D might be TRBD1 (5 bases). Germline V gives CDR1 SGHDT, CDR2 YYEEEE. This CDR3 is 12 amino acids long. The germline V and J ends were trimmed by 6 bases and 11 bases, with 17 bases remaining between them. The CDR3 DNA sequence: TGTGCCAGCACCCTGGGGGGAGCCGGGGCTTTCTTT. Translation gives CASTLGGAGAFF.

V is TRBV11-2 and J is TRBJ2-2; D is unclear. Germline CDR1 and CDR2: SGHAT and FQNNGV. CDR3 length: 17 residues. V lost 0 bases and J 0 bases, leaving 11 bases between the germline ends. This chain's CDR3 is CASSLDLAFANTGELFF. The CDR3 DNA reads TGTGCCAGCAGCTTAGATCTGGCATTCGCGAACACCGGGGAGCTGTTTTTT.